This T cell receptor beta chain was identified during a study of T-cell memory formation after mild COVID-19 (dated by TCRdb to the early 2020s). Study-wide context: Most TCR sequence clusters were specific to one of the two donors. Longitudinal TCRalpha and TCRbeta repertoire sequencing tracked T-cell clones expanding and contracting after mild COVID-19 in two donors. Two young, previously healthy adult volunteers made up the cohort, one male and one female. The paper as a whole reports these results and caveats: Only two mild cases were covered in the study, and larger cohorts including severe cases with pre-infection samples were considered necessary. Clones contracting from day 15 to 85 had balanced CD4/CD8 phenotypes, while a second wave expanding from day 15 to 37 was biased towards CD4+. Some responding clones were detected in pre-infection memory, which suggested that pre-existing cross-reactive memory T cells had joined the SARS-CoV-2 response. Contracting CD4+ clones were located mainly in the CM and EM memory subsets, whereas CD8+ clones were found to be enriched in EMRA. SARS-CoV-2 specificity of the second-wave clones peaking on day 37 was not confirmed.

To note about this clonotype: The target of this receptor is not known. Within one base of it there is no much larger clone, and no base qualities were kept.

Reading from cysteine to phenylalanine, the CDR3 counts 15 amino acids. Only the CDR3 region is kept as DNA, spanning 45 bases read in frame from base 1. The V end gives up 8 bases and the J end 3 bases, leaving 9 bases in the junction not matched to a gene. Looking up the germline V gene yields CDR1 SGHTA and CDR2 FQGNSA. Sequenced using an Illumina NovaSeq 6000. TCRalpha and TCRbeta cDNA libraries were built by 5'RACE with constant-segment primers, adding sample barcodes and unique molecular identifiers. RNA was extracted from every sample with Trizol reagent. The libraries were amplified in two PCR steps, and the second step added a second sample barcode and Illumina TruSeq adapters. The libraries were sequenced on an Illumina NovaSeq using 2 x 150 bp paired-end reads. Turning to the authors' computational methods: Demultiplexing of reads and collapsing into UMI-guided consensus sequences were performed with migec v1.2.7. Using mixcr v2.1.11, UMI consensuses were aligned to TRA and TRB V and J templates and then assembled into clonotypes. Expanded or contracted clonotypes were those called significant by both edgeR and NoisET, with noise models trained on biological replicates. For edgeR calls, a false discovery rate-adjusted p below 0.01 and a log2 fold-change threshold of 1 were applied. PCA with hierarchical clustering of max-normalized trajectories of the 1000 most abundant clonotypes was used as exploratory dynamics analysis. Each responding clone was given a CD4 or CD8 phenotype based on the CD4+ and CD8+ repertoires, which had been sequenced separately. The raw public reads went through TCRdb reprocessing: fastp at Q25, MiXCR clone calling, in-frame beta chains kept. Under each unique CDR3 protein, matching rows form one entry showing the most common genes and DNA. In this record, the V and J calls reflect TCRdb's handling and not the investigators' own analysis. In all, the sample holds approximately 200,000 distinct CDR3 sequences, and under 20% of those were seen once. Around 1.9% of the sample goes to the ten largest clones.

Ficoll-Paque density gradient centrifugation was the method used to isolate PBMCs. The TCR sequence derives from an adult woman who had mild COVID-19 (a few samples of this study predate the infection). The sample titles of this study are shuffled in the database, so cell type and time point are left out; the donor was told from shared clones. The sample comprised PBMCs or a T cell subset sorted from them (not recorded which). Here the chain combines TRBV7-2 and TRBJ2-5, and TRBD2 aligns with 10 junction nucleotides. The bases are TGTGCCAGCGGGCGGCTAGCGGGAGCTGAAGAGACCCAGTACTTC. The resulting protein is CASGRLAGAEETQYF.